The sequence of this T cell receptor beta chain was determined in a study of molecular identifiers for immune sequencing clone quantification. TCRdb fed the PCR reads into MiXCR, producing one record per CDR3 protein. The sample has hundreds of thousands of distinct CDR3 sequences, about 25% seen once. The CDR3 is made up of 13 amino acids. The V gene lost 10 bases and the J gene lost 0 bases, with 12 bases spanning the gap. The germline V gene has CDR1 LNHDA and CDR2 SQIVND (reference sequence). This clonotype was counted between two and nine times. The chain recombines TRBV19 with TRBJ1-1; D is undetermined. The sequence was collected from a human donor in good health. Some libraries in this study had Jurkat cell RNA spiked in. The sequencing sample was made of naive CD8+ T cells from blood, with Jurkat cell RNA spiked in. Subset noted: FACS-sorted CD8+CD4-CCR7+CD45RA+ naive T cells. The CDR3 sequence is CATSWTVNTEAFF. CDR3 coding DNA: TGTGCCACTTCCTGGACGGTGAACACTGAAGCTTTCTTT. The whole variable domain, remainder taken from reference TRBV19 and TRBJ1-1, is DGGITQSPKYLFRKEGQNVTLSCEQNLNHDAMYWYRQDPGQGLRLIYYSQIVNDFQKGDIAEGYSVSREKKESFPLTVTSAQKNPTAFYLCATSWTVNTEAFFGQGTRLTVV.